This T cell receptor (beta chain) emerged from a study of low-dose radiotherapy and immunotherapy resistance in tumors. Overall study context: Treatment consisted of nivolumab 240 mg every two weeks and ipilimumab 1 mg/kg every six weeks, given intravenously to patients.

The table lists this clonotype with many counts. CDR1 and CDR2 from the germline V gene are KGHSH and LQKENI. Trimming took off 8 bases at V and 3 bases at J, with 11 bases between the two ends. This CDR3 has 12 amino acids. Time point defined: after trial treatment. The treatment is: LDRT plus nivolumab, ipilimumab, low-dose cyclophosphamide and aspirin (RACIN trial). Primers used for first-strand cDNA, a TRAV- and TRBV-specific set, covered both alpha and beta chains. It was with a constant-region primer and a V-primer adapter that TCRs were amplified over around 18 PCR cycles. In TCRdb, the reads were re-called with MiXCR into one record per CDR3 protein. The data hold about 100,000 distinct CDR3 sequences, with under 25% observed a single time.

The TCR sequence derives from a male donor with prostate cancer. Sample: PBMCs, taken after low-dose radiotherapy plus immunotherapy. The rearrangement joins TRBV18 to TRBJ2-7; tentatively, D is TRBD2 (5 bases). The CDR3 nucleotides read TGTGCCAGCAGCCCCGGGGTCTACGAGCAGTACTTC. Its protein is CASSPGVYEQYF.